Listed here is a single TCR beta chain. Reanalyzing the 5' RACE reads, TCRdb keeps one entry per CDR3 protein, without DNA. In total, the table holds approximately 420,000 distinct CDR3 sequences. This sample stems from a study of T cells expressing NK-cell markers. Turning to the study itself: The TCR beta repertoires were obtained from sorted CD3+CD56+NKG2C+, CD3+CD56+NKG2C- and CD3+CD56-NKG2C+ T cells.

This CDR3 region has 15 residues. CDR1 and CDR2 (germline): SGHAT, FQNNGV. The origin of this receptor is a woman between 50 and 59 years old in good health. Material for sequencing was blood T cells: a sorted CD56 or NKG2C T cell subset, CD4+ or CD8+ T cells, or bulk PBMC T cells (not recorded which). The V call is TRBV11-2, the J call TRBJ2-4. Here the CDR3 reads CASSLDLATEDIQYF.